This T cell receptor beta chain was profiled in a study of human T cells and chemical hapten exposure (dated by TCRdb to about 2021). Broadly, across the study: For sensitization, 2% DPC in acetone was applied to a roughly 2 cm by roughly 2 cm area of upper inner arm skin. Throughout the roughly 24-week study period, patients were also given weekly therapeutic DPC doses on the scalp. Patch tests used Finn chambers with 0.01% DPC on the upper back, scored after 6 days by International Contact Dermatitis Research Group standards. Most of the patients in the cohort were female, and the cohort covered alopecia areata with under or over 50% scalp involvement, alopecia totalis and alopecia universalis. The libraries were sequenced as a pool, and the TCR yield per sample differed mostly because of small variations in library volumes within the pool. The study tracked peripheral blood TCR repertoire changes in vivo during primary and secondary sensitization to the hapten diphenylcyclopropenone (DPC) in alopecia patients. Patient blood was sampled pre-sensitization (week 0) and at 2, 6 and about 24 weeks after DPC sensitization. Nearly 30 alopecia patients provided blood for TCR sequencing at one to four time points (pre-sensitization, 2, 6 and 24 weeks). Results and caveats for the whole study, not just this receptor: Because every patient had alopecia, a presumed autoimmune disease, the patients' immune response might differ from that of healthy individuals. Patch test score correlated positively with the number of PT1 expanded TCRs, reaching significance at thresholds 8, 16 and 32 but not at 4. DPC sensitization did not change how many TCRs were above 1 in 1000 frequency, and no evidence was found of alterations in global repertoire structure. Expanded TCRs formed significantly more large CDR3 similarity clusters than pre-sensitization or healthy control sets, consistent with antigen-driven responses. After repeated subsampling, changes were observed in the strength of the expansion versus patch-test correlation and in the threshold at which the correlation became significant.

About this clonotype itself: The antigen it binds to is not known. The input lacks base qualities; no much larger clone sits a single base away.

Library preparation was by RACE. Data came from a NextSeq 500. During library preparation, unique molecular identifiers were attached to individual cDNA molecules so that TCRs could be counted quantitatively and reproducibly. Each blood RNA sample was used to sequence both TCR alpha and TCR beta chains. As for the authors' bioinformatics: The median number of TCRs per sample was roughly 98,000, ranging from about 20,000 to 750,000. V, J and CDR3 annotation of the TCR reads was performed with the Decombinator software suite. Every sample was subsampled to the same number of TCRs (28,000) for the PS versus PT1 abundance plots. Expanded TCRs were defined as absent before sensitization and observed at least eight times at the 2-week time point. TCRdb handled the public reads itself, with Q25 trimming in fastp and clone calling in MiXCR, and kept productive beta chains. Every distinct CDR3 protein forms one entry, paired with its most common genes and DNA. Here the V and J calls rest on TCRdb's processing, not on the authors' analysis. This sample has about 300,000 distinct CDR3 sequences in its table, and approximately 5.8% of those were observed once. Of the sample, about 8.7% falls within the top ten clones.

Sample time point, as interpreted from the label and publication: pre-sensitization, week 0. This specimen's treatment or condition label, interpreted: therapeutic diphenylcyclopropenone sensitization with weekly scalp DPC. At each patch-test visit, blood was drawn before the patch test was applied. Patients were considered eligible if aged 18 to 70, diagnosed with alopecia and deemed suitable for DPC therapy, and patients were excluded if pregnant. Total RNA was isolated from unfractionated whole blood collected in Tempus Blood RNA tubes. The CDR3 holds 14 amino acids from the cysteine to the phenylalanine. The CDR3 DNA has 42 bases and is translated from base 1. The germline V gene supplies CDR1 MDHEN and CDR2 SYDVKM.

The origin of this receptor is a woman aged 18-30 years with alopecia areata. Some clones in this sample may be carry-over from other donors' samples. The material sequenced was whole blood, taken in connection with sensitization to the hapten diphenylcyclopropenone (DPC). The chain is made from TRBV28 and TRBJ2-3; the junction holds 10 bases that match TRBD2. The bases are TGTGCGACCTTTCTAGCGGGGGCCACAGATACGCAGTATTTT. It codes for CATFLAGATDTQYF.